These T cell receptor beta chains were read from a single sample in a study of response to subunit inactivated influenza vaccine. MiXCR, applied by TCRdb to the RT-PCR reads, yields one record per CDR3 protein. The data contain 650,000 to 800,000 distinct CDR3 sequences, around 14% of them seen just once; the ten biggest clones take up approximately 7%. The material sequenced was PBMCs from blood, taken around 14 days before vaccination. The receptors were sampled from a man aged 50-60 years who received an inactivated influenza vaccine. Both conserved end residues are part of each CDR3. The D gene is left open where the match is weak. Size is stated for part of the rows, as once, few or many counts, or as a class when the clone is expanded.

v_call: TRBV29-1
j_call: TRBJ2-1
cdr3_length: 15
clone_size: few
d_call: TRBD2
cdr3_nt: TGCAGCGTTGTTTTCCAGCGGGGGGCACTCAATGAGCAGTTCTTC
cdr3_aa: CSVVFQRGALNEQFF

v_call: TRBV4-2
j_call: TRBJ2-3
cdr3_length: 17
clone_size: NA
d_call: TRBD2
cdr3_nt: TGTGCCAGCAGCCTCGGGGCCCTAGCGGTTCAGACAGATACGCAGTATTTT
cdr3_aa: CASSLGALAVQTDTQYF

v_call: TRBV3-1
j_call: TRBJ2-5
cdr3_length: 15
clone_size: many
d_call: NA
cdr3_nt: TGTGCCAGCAGCCAAGCCACTACCAAGCAAGAGACCCAGTACTTC
cdr3_aa: CASSQATTKQETQYF

v_call: TRBV20-1
j_call: TRBJ2-3
cdr3_length: 13
clone_size: NA
d_call: NA
cdr3_nt: TGCAGTGCTCCAAACGGGCCACAAGATACGCAGTATTTT
cdr3_aa: CSAPNGPQDTQYF

v_call: TRBV11-2
j_call: TRBJ2-2
cdr3_length: 16
clone_size: NA
d_call: TRBD2
cdr3_nt: TGTGCCAGCAGCTTAATTAGCGGGGGGTACACCGGGGAGCTGTTTTTT
cdr3_aa: CASSLISGGYTGELFF

v_call: TRBV6-1
j_call: TRBJ1-5
cdr3_length: 13
clone_size: few
d_call: NA
cdr3_nt: TGTGCCAGCACCCGGGGTAGCAATCAGCCCCAGCATTTT
cdr3_aa: CASTRGSNQPQHF

v_call: TRBV29-1
j_call: TRBJ2-7
cdr3_length: 17
clone_size: NA
d_call: NA
cdr3_nt: TGCAGCGTCGCTCTACCCGGAGGGACGTCCCGCTCCTACGAGCAGTACTTC
cdr3_aa: CSVALPGGTSRSYEQYF

v_call: TRBV20-1
j_call: TRBJ1-6
cdr3_length: 13
clone_size: NA
d_call: NA
cdr3_nt: TGCAGTGCAAGGAAGAGTAATAATTCACCCCTCCACTTT
cdr3_aa: CSARKSNNSPLHF

v_call: TRBV4-2
j_call: TRBJ2-7
cdr3_length: 15
clone_size: NA
d_call: NA
cdr3_nt: TGTGCCAGCAGCCAAAATGGGGCAGGCTCCTACGAGCAGTACTTC
cdr3_aa: CASSQNGAGSYEQYF

v_call: TRBV20-1
j_call: TRBJ2-7
cdr3_length: 15
clone_size: NA
d_call: TRBD1
cdr3_nt: TGCAGTGCTAGCACAAGACAGGGGTTCTCCTACGAGCAGTACTTC
cdr3_aa: CSASTRQGFSYEQYF

v_call: TRBV7-6
j_call: TRBJ2-7
cdr3_length: 15
clone_size: NA
d_call: NA
cdr3_nt: TGTGCCAGCAGCTTAGAAGGTCAGGGGTTAGGTGAGCAGTACTTC
cdr3_aa: CASSLEGQGLGEQYF

v_call: TRBV6-1
j_call: TRBJ2-1
cdr3_length: 15
clone_size: few
d_call: TRBD2
cdr3_nt: TGTGCCACCTCCTCTGGGGGGGGCTCCTACAATGAGCAGTTCTTC
cdr3_aa: CATSSGGGSYNEQFF

v_call: TRBV27
j_call: TRBJ1-2
cdr3_length: 15
clone_size: NA
d_call: TRBD1
cdr3_nt: TGTGCCAGCAGTTTTAGTACAGGGGGAAACTATGGCTACACCTTC
cdr3_aa: CASSFSTGGNYGYTF

v_call: TRBV2
j_call: TRBJ2-3
cdr3_length: 15
clone_size: NA
d_call: TRBD1
cdr3_nt: TGTGCCAGCAAAGATAAGGGGGCTTACACAGATACGCAGTATTTT
cdr3_aa: CASKDKGAYTDTQYF

v_call: TRBV2
j_call: TRBJ2-6
cdr3_length: 14
clone_size: NA
d_call: TRBD1
cdr3_nt: TGTGCCACACAGGGGGTGTCTGGGGCCAACGTCCTGACTTTC
cdr3_aa: CATQGVSGANVLTF

v_call: TRBV12-3/TRBV12-4
j_call: TRBJ2-1
cdr3_length: 18
clone_size: few
d_call: NA
cdr3_nt: TGTGCCAGCAGTTTTCTGGACACCTCCTCTAGCTCCTACAATGAGCAGTTCTTC
cdr3_aa: CASSFLDTSSSSYNEQFF

v_call: TRBV7-2
j_call: TRBJ2-2
cdr3_length: 15
clone_size: NA
d_call: NA
cdr3_nt: TGTGCCAGCAGCTTGTCAGGGCAGCCTACCGGGGAGCTGTTTTTT
cdr3_aa: CASSLSGQPTGELFF

v_call: TRBV10-3
j_call: TRBJ2-7
cdr3_length: 15
clone_size: NA
d_call: TRBD1
cdr3_nt: TGTGCCATCAGAGGACAGGGGTCAAGCTCCTACGAGCAGTACTTC
cdr3_aa: CAIRGQGSSSYEQYF

v_call: TRBV3-1
j_call: TRBJ1-3
cdr3_length: 16
clone_size: NA
d_call: NA
cdr3_nt: TGTGCCAGCAGCCAAGGGGGACGGATCTCTGGAAACACCATATATTTT
cdr3_aa: CASSQGGRISGNTIYF

v_call: TRBV3-1
j_call: TRBJ1-2
cdr3_length: 15
clone_size: many
d_call: TRBD1
cdr3_nt: TGTGCCAGCAGCCACCCCGCCAGGGGGGACTATGGCTACACCTTC
cdr3_aa: CASSHPARGDYGYTF

v_call: TRBV27
j_call: TRBJ2-1
cdr3_length: 15
clone_size: NA
d_call: NA
cdr3_nt: TGTGCCAGCAAACGGGGGAGTAGCTCCTACAATGAGCAGTTCTTC
cdr3_aa: CASKRGSSSYNEQFF

v_call: TRBV9
j_call: TRBJ1-4
cdr3_length: 11
clone_size: few
d_call: TRBD1
cdr3_nt: TGTGCCAGCAGCGGGAACAGGGGAATATCGTTT
cdr3_aa: CASSGNRGISF

v_call: TRBV2
j_call: TRBJ2-1
cdr3_length: 15
clone_size: many
d_call: NA
cdr3_nt: TGTGCCAGCAGTGAGGGGAGGACACCATACAATGAGCAGTTCTTC
cdr3_aa: CASSEGRTPYNEQFF

v_call: TRBV29-1
j_call: TRBJ2-7
cdr3_length: 12
clone_size: few
d_call: NA
cdr3_nt: TGCAGCGTTGCCGGGACCTCCTACGAGCAGTACTTC
cdr3_aa: CSVAGTSYEQYF

v_call: TRBV14
j_call: TRBJ1-4
cdr3_length: 14
clone_size: few
d_call: TRBD1
cdr3_nt: TGTGCCAGCAGCGAGGGACAGGGGCAAGAAAAACTGTTTTTT
cdr3_aa: CASSEGQGQEKLFF

v_call: TRBV3-1
j_call: TRBJ2-2
cdr3_length: 16
clone_size: NA
d_call: TRBD1
cdr3_nt: TGTGCCAGCAGCCATACCCGGACAGGGCTCACCGGGGAGCTGTTTTTT
cdr3_aa: CASSHTRTGLTGELFF

v_call: TRBV7-8
j_call: TRBJ2-1
cdr3_length: 16
clone_size: few
d_call: NA
cdr3_nt: TGTGCCAGCAGCTTAGGCGCCAGTGGTTACACAGGGGAGCAGTTCTTC
cdr3_aa: CASSLGASGYTGEQFF

v_call: TRBV20-1
j_call: TRBJ2-5
cdr3_length: 13
clone_size: few
d_call: NA
cdr3_nt: TGCAGTGCTATGAGCACTTTACAAGAGACCCAGTACTTC
cdr3_aa: CSAMSTLQETQYF

v_call: TRBV5-1
j_call: TRBJ2-7
cdr3_length: 15
clone_size: NA
d_call: TRBD1
cdr3_nt: TGCGCCAGCAGCACCAGCACAGGGGGCAGGGACGAGCAGTACTTC
cdr3_aa: CASSTSTGGRDEQYF

v_call: TRBV9
j_call: TRBJ2-1
cdr3_length: 16
clone_size: few
d_call: TRBD2
cdr3_nt: TGTGCCAGCAGCGCAGGGGGGGGACTAGCGGACAATGAGCAGTTCTTC
cdr3_aa: CASSAGGGLADNEQFF

v_call: TRBV20-1
j_call: TRBJ2-3
cdr3_length: 12
clone_size: NA
d_call: NA
cdr3_nt: TGCAGTGCTAACAGGGTCCCAGATACGCAGTATTTT
cdr3_aa: CSANRVPDTQYF

v_call: TRBV7-8
j_call: TRBJ2-7
cdr3_length: 15
clone_size: NA
d_call: NA
cdr3_nt: TGTGCCAGCAGCCCAAGTATCGGGCTCTCCTACGAGCAGTACTTC
cdr3_aa: CASSPSIGLSYEQYF

v_call: TRBV29-1
j_call: TRBJ2-7
cdr3_length: 11
clone_size: NA
d_call: NA
cdr3_nt: TGCAGCGTTTACCACCCCCACGAGCAGTACTTC
cdr3_aa: CSVYHPHEQYF

v_call: TRBV20-1
j_call: TRBJ2-7
cdr3_length: 13
clone_size: NA
d_call: TRBD2
cdr3_nt: TGCAGTGCTAGCAGACTAGCGACCTACGAGCAGTACTTC
cdr3_aa: CSASRLATYEQYF

v_call: TRBV4-2
j_call: TRBJ2-1
cdr3_length: 16
clone_size: NA
d_call: TRBD1
cdr3_nt: TGTGCCAGCAGCCCGAGACAGGGGGCGGCCTACAATGAGCAGTTCTTC
cdr3_aa: CASSPRQGAAYNEQFF

v_call: TRBV7-2
j_call: TRBJ1-5
cdr3_length: 15
clone_size: NA
d_call: TRBD1
cdr3_nt: TGTGCCAGCAGCTTACGCGGGACAGTCAATCAGCCCCAGCATTTT
cdr3_aa: CASSLRGTVNQPQHF

v_call: TRBV5-1
j_call: TRBJ2-7
cdr3_length: 14
clone_size: few
d_call: NA
cdr3_nt: TGCGCCAGCAGCAACGCCGGGACCTTCTACGAGCAGTACTTC
cdr3_aa: CASSNAGTFYEQYF

v_call: TRBV12-3/TRBV12-4
j_call: TRBJ1-6
cdr3_length: 16
clone_size: few
d_call: TRBD1
cdr3_nt: TGTGCCAGCAGTTTAAAGGGACAGGGGCGGAATTCACCCCTCCACTTT
cdr3_aa: CASSLKGQGRNSPLHF

v_call: TRBV30
j_call: TRBJ2-3
cdr3_length: 14
clone_size: few
d_call: NA
cdr3_nt: TGTGCCTGGAGGAGGGCGGTTATTTCAGATACGCAGTATTTT
cdr3_aa: CAWRRAVISDTQYF

v_call: TRBV3-1
j_call: TRBJ1-5
cdr3_length: 18
clone_size: NA
d_call: TRBD1
cdr3_nt: TGTGCCAGCAGTGCGAGGGGGGACAGGTTGATTAGCAATCAGCCCCAGCATTTT
cdr3_aa: CASSARGDRLISNQPQHF

v_call: TRBV28
j_call: TRBJ2-7
cdr3_length: 14
clone_size: NA
d_call: NA
cdr3_nt: TGTGCCAGCAGTACCAGTCCCGGGGGCTACGAGCAGTACTTC
cdr3_aa: CASSTSPGGYEQYF

v_call: TRBV20-1
j_call: TRBJ2-7
cdr3_length: 15
clone_size: few
d_call: TRBD1
cdr3_nt: TGCAGTGCTAGTTTTTGGAGGCAGGGGGTCTACGAGCAGTACTTC
cdr3_aa: CSASFWRQGVYEQYF

v_call: TRBV12-3/TRBV12-4
j_call: TRBJ2-3
cdr3_length: 16
clone_size: many
d_call: NA
cdr3_nt: TGTGCCAGCAGTTTAGTATTTGGGCCGGGGGCAGATACGCAGTATTTT
cdr3_aa: CASSLVFGPGADTQYF